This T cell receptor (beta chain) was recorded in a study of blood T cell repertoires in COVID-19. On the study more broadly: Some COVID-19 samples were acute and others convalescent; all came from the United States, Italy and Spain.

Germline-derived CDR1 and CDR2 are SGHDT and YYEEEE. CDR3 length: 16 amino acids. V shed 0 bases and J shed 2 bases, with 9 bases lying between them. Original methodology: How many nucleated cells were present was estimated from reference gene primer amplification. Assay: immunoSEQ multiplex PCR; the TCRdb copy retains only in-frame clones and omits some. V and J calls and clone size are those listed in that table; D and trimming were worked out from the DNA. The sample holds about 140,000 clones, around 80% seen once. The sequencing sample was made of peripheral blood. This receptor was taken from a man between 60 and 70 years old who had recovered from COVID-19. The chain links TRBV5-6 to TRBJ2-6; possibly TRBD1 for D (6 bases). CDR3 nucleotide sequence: TGTGCCAGCAGCTTGGGTTGGACAGCTGGGGCCAACGTCCTGACTTTC. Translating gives CASSLGWTAGANVLTF.